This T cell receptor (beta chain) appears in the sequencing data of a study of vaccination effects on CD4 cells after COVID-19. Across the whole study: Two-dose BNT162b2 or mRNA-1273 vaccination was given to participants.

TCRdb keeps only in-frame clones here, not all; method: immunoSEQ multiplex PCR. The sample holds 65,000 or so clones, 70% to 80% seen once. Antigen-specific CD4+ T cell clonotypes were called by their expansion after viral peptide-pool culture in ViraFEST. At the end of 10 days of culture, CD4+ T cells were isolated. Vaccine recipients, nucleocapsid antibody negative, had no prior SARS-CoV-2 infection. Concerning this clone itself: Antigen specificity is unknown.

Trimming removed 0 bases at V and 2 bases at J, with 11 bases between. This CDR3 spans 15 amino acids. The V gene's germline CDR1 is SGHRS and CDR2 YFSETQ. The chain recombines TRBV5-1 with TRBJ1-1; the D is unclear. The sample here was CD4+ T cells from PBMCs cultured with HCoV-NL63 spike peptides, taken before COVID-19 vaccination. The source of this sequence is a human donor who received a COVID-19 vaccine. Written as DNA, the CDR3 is TGCGCCAGCAGCTTGGCCGGCGCGGAAAACACTGAAGCTTTCTTT. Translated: CASSLAGAENTEAFF.